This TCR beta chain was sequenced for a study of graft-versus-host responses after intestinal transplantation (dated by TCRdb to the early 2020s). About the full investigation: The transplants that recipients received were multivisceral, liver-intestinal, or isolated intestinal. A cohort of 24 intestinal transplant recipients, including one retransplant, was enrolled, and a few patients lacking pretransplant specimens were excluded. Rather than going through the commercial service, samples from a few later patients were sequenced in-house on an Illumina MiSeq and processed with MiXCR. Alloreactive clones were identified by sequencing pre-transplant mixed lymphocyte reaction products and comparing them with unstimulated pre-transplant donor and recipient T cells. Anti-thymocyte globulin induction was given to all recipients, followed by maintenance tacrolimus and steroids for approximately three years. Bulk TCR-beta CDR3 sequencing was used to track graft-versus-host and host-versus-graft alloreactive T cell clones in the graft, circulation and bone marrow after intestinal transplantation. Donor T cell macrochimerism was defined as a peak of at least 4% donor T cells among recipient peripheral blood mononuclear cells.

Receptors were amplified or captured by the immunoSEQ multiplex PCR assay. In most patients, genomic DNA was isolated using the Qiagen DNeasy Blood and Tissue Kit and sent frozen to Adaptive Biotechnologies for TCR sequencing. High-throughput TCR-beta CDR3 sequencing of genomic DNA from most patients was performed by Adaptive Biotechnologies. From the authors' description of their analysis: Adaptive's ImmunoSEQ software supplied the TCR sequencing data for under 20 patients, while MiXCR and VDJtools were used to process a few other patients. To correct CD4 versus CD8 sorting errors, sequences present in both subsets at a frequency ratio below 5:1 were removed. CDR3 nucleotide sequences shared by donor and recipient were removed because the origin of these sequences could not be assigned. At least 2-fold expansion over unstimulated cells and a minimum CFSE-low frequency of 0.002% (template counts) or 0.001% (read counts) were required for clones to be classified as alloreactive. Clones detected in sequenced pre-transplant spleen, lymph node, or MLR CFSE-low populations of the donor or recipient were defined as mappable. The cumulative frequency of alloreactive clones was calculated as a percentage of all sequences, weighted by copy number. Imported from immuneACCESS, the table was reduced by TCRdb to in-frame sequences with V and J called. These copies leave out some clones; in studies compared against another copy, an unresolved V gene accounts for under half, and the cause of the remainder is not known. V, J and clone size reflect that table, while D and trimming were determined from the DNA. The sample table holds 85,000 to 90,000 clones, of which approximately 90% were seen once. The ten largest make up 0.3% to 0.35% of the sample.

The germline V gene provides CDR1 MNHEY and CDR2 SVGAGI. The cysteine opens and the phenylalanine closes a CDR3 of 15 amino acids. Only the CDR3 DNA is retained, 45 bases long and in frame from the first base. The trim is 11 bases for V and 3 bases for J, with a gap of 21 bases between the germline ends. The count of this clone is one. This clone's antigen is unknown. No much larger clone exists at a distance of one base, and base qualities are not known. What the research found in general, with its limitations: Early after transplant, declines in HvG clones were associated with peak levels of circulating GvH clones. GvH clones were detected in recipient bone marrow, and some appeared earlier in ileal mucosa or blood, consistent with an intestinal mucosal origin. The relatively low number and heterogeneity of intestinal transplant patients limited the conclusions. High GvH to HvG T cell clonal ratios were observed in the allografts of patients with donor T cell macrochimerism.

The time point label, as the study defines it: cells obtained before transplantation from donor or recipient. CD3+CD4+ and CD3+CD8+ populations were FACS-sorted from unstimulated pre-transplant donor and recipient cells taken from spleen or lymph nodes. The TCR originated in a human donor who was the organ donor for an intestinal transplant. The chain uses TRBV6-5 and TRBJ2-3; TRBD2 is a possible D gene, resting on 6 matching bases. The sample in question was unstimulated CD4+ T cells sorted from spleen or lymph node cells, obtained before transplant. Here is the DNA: TGTGCCTGCTCCCGGGCGGGAAAAGGAACAGATACGCAGTATTTT. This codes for CACSRAGKGTDTQYF.